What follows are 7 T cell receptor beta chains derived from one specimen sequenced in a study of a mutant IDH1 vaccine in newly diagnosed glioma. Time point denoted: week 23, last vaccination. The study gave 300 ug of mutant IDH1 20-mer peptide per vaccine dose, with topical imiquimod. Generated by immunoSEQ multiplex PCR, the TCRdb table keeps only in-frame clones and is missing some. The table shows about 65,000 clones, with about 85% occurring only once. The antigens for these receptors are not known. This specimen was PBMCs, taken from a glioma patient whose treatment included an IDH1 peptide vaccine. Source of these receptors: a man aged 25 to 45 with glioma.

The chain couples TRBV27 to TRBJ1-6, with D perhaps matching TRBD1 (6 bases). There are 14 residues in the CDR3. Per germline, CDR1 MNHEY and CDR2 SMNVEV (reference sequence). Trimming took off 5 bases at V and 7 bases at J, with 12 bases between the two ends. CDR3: CASSADRRNSPLHF. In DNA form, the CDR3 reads TGTGCCAGCAGTGCGGACAGACGAAATTCACCCCTCCACTTT.

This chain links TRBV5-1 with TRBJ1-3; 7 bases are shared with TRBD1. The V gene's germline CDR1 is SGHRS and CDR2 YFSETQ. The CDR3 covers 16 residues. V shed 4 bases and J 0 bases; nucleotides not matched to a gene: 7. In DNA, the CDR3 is TGCGCCAGCAGCCCGGGACAGCCTACCTCTGGAAACACCATATATTTT. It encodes CASSPGQPTSGNTIYF.

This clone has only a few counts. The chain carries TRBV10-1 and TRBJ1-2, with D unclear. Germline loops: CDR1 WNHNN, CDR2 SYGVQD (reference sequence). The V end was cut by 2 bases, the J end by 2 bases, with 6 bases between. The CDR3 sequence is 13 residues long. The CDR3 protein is CASSERINYGYTF. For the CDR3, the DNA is TGCGCCAGCAGTGAGCGGATCAACTATGGCTACACCTTC.

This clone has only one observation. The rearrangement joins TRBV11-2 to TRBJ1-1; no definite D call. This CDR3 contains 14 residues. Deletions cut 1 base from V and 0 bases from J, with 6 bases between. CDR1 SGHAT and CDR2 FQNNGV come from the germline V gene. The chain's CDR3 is CASSLGRLNTEAFF. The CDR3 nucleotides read TGTGCCAGCAGCTTAGGACGGTTGAACACTGAAGCTTTCTTT.

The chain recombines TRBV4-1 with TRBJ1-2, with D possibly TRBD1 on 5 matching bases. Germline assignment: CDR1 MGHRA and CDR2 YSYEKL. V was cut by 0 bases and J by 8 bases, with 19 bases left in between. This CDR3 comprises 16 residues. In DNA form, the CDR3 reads TGCGCCAGCAGCCAAGACAACCGGGACCTCACTTGGGGCTACACCTTC. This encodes CASSQDNRDLTWGYTF.

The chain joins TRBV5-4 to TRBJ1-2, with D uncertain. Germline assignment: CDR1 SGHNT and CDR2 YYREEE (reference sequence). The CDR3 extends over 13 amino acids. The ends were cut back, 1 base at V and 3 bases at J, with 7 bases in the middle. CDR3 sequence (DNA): TGTGCCAGCAGCTTGTGGGAATACTATGGCTACACCTTC. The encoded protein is CASSLWEYYGYTF.

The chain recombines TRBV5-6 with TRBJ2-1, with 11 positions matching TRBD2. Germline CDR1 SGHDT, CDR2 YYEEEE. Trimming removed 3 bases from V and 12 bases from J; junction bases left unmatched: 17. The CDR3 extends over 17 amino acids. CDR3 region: CASSWWGPRLAGFGQFF. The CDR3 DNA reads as TGTGCCAGCAGCTGGTGGGGTCCGAGACTAGCGGGGTTTGGGCAGTTCTTC.